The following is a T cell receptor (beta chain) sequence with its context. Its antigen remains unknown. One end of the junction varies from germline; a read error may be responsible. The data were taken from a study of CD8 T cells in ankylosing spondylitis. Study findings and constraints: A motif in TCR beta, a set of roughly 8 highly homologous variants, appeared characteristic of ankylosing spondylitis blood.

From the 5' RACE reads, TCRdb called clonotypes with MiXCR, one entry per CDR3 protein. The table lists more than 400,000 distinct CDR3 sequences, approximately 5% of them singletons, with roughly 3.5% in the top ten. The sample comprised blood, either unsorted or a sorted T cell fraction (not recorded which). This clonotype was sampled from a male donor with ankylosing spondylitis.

The CDR3 DNA is TGTGCTAGCAGCCCCCCGGGACGGCCGAACACTGAAGCTTTCTTT. Translated, it gives CASSPPGRPNTEAFF. This chain connects TRBV7-7 to TRBJ1-1, with D tentatively TRBD1 (5 bases). The CDR3 has 15 amino acids. CDR1 is SSHAT and CDR2 is FNYEAQ in the germline V gene (reference sequence).